This is a list of T cell receptor beta chains from one sample in a study of shared clonotypes between healthy human individuals. The method was immunoSEQ multiplex PCR; TCRdb's version includes in-frame clones alone and lacks a portion of them. This table has millions of clones, 93% appearing once. The sample consisted of naive CD8+ T cells from PBMCs. The receptors stem from a man aged 18-30 years in good health. Some clones in this sample may be carry-over from other donors' samples. Both conserved end residues are part of each CDR3. A D gene is named only where the DNA matches it firmly. Size is omitted from some rows. Given values are once, few, many or a class for expanded clones.

d_gene	v_gene	len	abundance	j_gene	CDR3nt	CDR3aa
NA	TRBV6-1	15	NA	TRBJ2-6	TGTGCCAGCAGTGCCCGACTCTCTGGGGCCAACGTCCTGACTTTC	CASSARLSGANVLTF
NA	TRBV5-1	12	NA	TRBJ1-1	TGCGCCAGCAGACAGGGAAGGACTGAAGCTTTCTTT	CASRQGRTEAFF
TRBD1	TRBV28	15	NA	TRBJ1-6	TGTGCCAGCAGTCCGTGGACAGGGGTTTATTCACCCCTCCACTTT	CASSPWTGVYSPLHF
NA	TRBV27	15	NA	TRBJ1-2	TGTGCCAGCAGTCCCGAGCTGGCCTCTAACTATGGCTACACCTTC	CASSPELASNYGYTF
NA	TRBV19	14	NA	TRBJ2-7	TGTGCCAGTAGTGCAAACAGGGTCCCCTACGAGCAGTACTTC	CASSANRVPYEQYF
TRBD1	TRBV9	15	NA	TRBJ2-3	TGTGCCAGCAGCGTATGGGACAGACGCACAGATACGCAGTATTTT	CASSVWDRRTDTQYF
NA	TRBV7-6	12	NA	TRBJ1-2	TGTGCCAGCGGTCCGGGATATCACGGCTACACCTTC	CASGPGYHGYTF
NA	TRBV5-6	13	NA	TRBJ1-1	TGTGCCAGCAGCCTGTTGCCCAACACTGAAGCTTTCTTT	CASSLLPNTEAFF
TRBD1	TRBV4-1	15	NA	TRBJ1-1	TGCGCCAGCAGCCACAGGGGGGGCCTGGTCACTGAAGCTTTCTTT	CASSHRGGLVTEAFF
TRBD1	TRBV28	14	NA	TRBJ2-7	TGTGCCAGCAGTAGTGGACAGGGGGCCCGAGAGCAGTACTTC	CASSSGQGAREQYF
NA	TRBV7-9	12	NA	TRBJ2-7	TGTGCCAGCAGCCCCCGCCCCTACGAGCAGTACTTC	CASSPRPYEQYF
NA	TRBV7-3	15	NA	TRBJ2-3	TGTGCCAGCAGCTCTACAGGGGGGGGCACAGATACGCAGTATTTT	CASSSTGGGTDTQYF
NA	TRBV4-2	16	NA	TRBJ2-3	TGTGCCAGCAGCCCTCCGGGAGACACTGGGGCAGATACGCAGTATTTT	CASSPPGDTGADTQYF
NA	TRBV5-6	14	NA	TRBJ1-1	TGTGCCAGCAGCACCCGGGCCGGGGGCACTGAAGCTTTCTTT	CASSTRAGGTEAFF
NA	TRBV14	14	NA	TRBJ2-5	TGTGCCAGCAGCCGCAGGGGCTTCCAAGAGACCCAGTACTTC	CASSRRGFQETQYF
TRBD1	TRBV5-1	14	NA	TRBJ2-3	TGCGCCAGCAGCTGGGCAGGGGGCATAGATACGCAGTATTTT	CASSWAGGIDTQYF
TRBD1	TRBV27	16	NA	TRBJ2-1	TGTGCCAGCAGCCAGGGGGCGTATGGAGTGTACAATGAGCAGTTCTTC	CASSQGAYGVYNEQFF
TRBD2	TRBV28	17	NA	TRBJ2-1	TGTGCCAGCAGTTTTGAAGGCGGGAGGGATCTTTACAATGAGCAGTTCTTC	CASSFEGGRDLYNEQFF
NA	TRBV18	22	NA	TRBJ1-4	TGTGCCAGCTCACTACTCATGGGACCACTCATGCCTCATGGCGAAACTAATGAAAAACTGTTTTTT	CASSLLMGPLMPHGETNEKLFF
TRBD2	TRBV2	15	NA	TRBJ2-7	TGTGCCAGCAGTGGGGAGGGGCGAAGCTCCTACGAGCAGTACTTC	CASSGEGRSSYEQYF
NA	TRBV6-5	15	NA	TRBJ1-3	TGTGCCAGCAGTTACAACCCGAGCTCTGGAAACACCATATATTTT	CASSYNPSSGNTIYF
NA	TRBV7-6	13	NA	TRBJ2-7	TGTGCCAGCACCAAGAGGTTGGGCTACGAGCAGTACTTC	CASTKRLGYEQYF
TRBD1	TRBV4-3	16	NA	TRBJ2-7	TGCGCCAGCAGCCAAACCCGGACAGGGTTGGGCTACGAGCAGTACTTC	CASSQTRTGLGYEQYF
TRBD1	TRBV7-3	15	NA	TRBJ1-2	TGTGCCAGCAGCTTACTTCCGGGACAGAACTATGGCTACACCTTC	CASSLLPGQNYGYTF
NA	TRBV4-2	17	NA	TRBJ1-2	TGTGCCAGCAGCCAGCCTAGAGTGGACCGTCCTTCGTATGGCTACACCTTC	CASSQPRVDRPSYGYTF
NA	TRBV4-1	15	few	TRBJ1-1	TGCGCCAGCAGCCATCGGACGGGCTCGAACACTGAAGCTTTCTTT	CASSHRTGSNTEAFF
TRBD1	TRBV2	14	NA	TRBJ1-4	TGTGCCAGCAGTGAAGGACAGGGAAATGAAAAACTGTTTTTT	CASSEGQGNEKLFF
NA	TRBV15	13	NA	TRBJ2-5	TGTGCCACCAGCAGAGATCCCTCTGAGACCCAGTACTTC	CATSRDPSETQYF
NA	TRBV11-2	14	NA	TRBJ2-7	TGTGCCAGCAGCTTAGGGCTGCAGGGCTACGAGCAGTACTTC	CASSLGLQGYEQYF
TRBD2	TRBV7-9	16	NA	TRBJ2-3	TGTGCCAGCAGCCCACTAGCGGGAGGGAACACAGATACGCAGTATTTT	CASSPLAGGNTDTQYF
TRBD2	TRBV13	15	NA	TRBJ2-7	TGTGCCAGCAGCTTAGCGGGGAGGGGTGCCTACGAGCAGTACTTC	CASSLAGRGAYEQYF
TRBD2	TRBV28	11	NA	TRBJ2-7	TGTGCCGGGGGGGGTGACTACGAGCAGTACTTC	CAGGGDYEQYF
TRBD2	TRBV4-1	15	NA	TRBJ2-5	TGCGCCAGCAGCCTACTACGGGAGGGGCAAGAGACCCAGTACTTC	CASSLLREGQETQYF
NA	TRBV5-1	13	NA	TRBJ2-7	TGCGCCAGCAGCTTGGGGCTAGTCTACGAGCAGTACTTC	CASSLGLVYEQYF